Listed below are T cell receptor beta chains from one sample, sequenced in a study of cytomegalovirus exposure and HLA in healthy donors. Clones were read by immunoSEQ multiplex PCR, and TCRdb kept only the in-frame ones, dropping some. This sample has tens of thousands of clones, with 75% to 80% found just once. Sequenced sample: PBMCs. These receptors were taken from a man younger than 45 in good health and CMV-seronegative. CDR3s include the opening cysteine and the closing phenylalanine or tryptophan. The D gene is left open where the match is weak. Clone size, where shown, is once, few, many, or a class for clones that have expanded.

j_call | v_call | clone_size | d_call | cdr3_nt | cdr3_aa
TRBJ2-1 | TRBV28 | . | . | TGTGCCAGTGGTGAGGGAGCGCTTATGGACGATGAGCAGTTCTTC | CASGEGALMDDEQFF
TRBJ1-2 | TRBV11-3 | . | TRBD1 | TGTGCCAGCAGCTTAGACTCAGGGGGCTATGGCTACACCTTC | CASSLDSGGYGYTF
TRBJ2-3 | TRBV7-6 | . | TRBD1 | TGTGCCAGCAGCTTAGGGACAGGGGGTTCCGATACGCAGTATTTT | CASSLGTGGSDTQYF
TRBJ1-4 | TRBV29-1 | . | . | TGCAGCGTTCGGGTTTACGAAAAACTGTTTTTT | CSVRVYEKLFF
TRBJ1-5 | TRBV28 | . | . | TGTGCCAGCATTACGACAGCCGCTAGCAATCAGCCCCAGCATTTT | CASITTAASNQPQHF
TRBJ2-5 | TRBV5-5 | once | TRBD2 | TGTGCCAGCAGCTTGGCCTTAGCGGGGGGCCCTAGAGAGACCCAGTACTTC | CASSLALAGGPRETQYF
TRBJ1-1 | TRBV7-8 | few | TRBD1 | TGTGCCAGCAGCCCCCGGACAGGGCCCGCGACGAATACTGAAGCTTTCTTT | CASSPRTGPATNTEAFF
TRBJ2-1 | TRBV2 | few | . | TGTGCCAGCAGGGACAGAGAGACTAACAATGAGCAGTTCTTC | CASRDRETNNEQFF
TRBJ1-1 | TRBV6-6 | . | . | TGTGCCAGCAGTTACCCCAGGGTCGGGGGCACTGAAGCTTTCTTT | CASSYPRVGGTEAFF
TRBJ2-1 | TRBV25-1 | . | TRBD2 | TGTGCCAGCAGTGGCCGAGTAGCGGGAGGCTACAATGAGCAGTTCTTC | CASSGRVAGGYNEQFF
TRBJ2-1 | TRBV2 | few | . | TGTGCCAGCAGGAGACAGCTCTCCTACAATGAGCAGTTCTTC | CASRRQLSYNEQFF
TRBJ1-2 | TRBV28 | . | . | TGTGCCAGCAGTTTCCCAGACAGGTACTATGGCTACACCTTC | CASSFPDRYYGYTF
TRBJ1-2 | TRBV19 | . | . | TGTGCCAGTAGTATAGAGAGGAGGAGGTATGGCTACACCTTC | CASSIERRRYGYTF
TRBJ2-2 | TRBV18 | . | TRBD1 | TGTGCCAGCTCACCACCAGGACAGGGTACGAACACCGGGGAGCTGTTTTTT | CASSPPGQGTNTGELFF
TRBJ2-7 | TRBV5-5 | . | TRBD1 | TGTGCCAGCAGCTTGGATTGGGGGACAGGGCGATGGGGCTACGAGCAGTACTTC | CASSLDWGTGRWGYEQYF
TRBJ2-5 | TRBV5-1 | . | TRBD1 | TGCGCCAGCAGCCTACAGGGGACGGAGACCCAGTACTTC | CASSLQGTETQYF
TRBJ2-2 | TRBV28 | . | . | TGTGCCAGCGGACGGACTCTACCGAACACCGGGGAGCTGTTTTTT | CASGRTLPNTGELFF
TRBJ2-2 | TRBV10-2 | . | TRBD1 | TGCGCCAGCAGTGAGGGACAGGGCAACACCGGGGAGCTGTTTTTT | CASSEGQGNTGELFF
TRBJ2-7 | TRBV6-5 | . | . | TGTGCCAGCAGTTACACAGGGATTCGCGAGCAGTACTTC | CASSYTGIREQYF
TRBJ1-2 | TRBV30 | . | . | TGTGCCTGGATCCAGGGTTATGGCTACACCTTC | CAWIQGYGYTF
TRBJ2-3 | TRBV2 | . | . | TGTGCCAGCAGTCCCTTAGAATATACGCAGTATTTT | CASSPLEYTQYF
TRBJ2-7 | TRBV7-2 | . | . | TGTGCCAGCAGCTTAGACGCAGGGGCCGCATCCTACGAGCAGTACTTC | CASSLDAGAASYEQYF
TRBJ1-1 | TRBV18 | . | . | TGTGCCAGCTCGCCTACCACTCTGAACACTGAAGCTTTCTTT | CASSPTTLNTEAFF
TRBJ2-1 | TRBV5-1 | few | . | TGCGCCAGCAGCTGGGGGGTAATAGATGAGCAGTTCTTC | CASSWGVIDEQFF
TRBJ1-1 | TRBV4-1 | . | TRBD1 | TGCGCCAGCAGCCAAAAAACCGGGACAGGGTGGGACACTGAAGCTTTCTTT | CASSQKTGTGWDTEAFF
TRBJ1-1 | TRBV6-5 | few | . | TGTGCCAGCAGCTCACCGGGCACTGAAGCTTTCTTT | CASSSPGTEAFF
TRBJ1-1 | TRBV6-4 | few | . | TGTGCCAGCAGTGTAAGCTCTAACACTGAAGCTTTCTTT | CASSVSSNTEAFF
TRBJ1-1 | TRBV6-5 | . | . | TGTGCCAGCACAACCGGTACGGGACATAATGAAGCTTTCTTT | CASTTGTGHNEAFF
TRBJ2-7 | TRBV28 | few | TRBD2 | TGTGCCAGCAACGGACTAGCGGGAGGCGAGCAGTACTTC | CASNGLAGGEQYF